The 27 T cell receptor beta chains below all came from one sample that was sequenced in a study of blood T cell repertoires in COVID-19. The assay was immunoSEQ multiplex PCR, and TCRdb's table has in-frame clones only and misses some. The table lists 140,000 to 150,000 clones, just under 80% of them singletons. Sequences were obtained from peripheral blood. The source of these receptors is an older woman with acute or convalescent COVID-19.

Concerning this clone itself: One end of the junction is discordant with germline, which a read error may explain. The same CDR3 also results from other DNA sequences found in this sample. V gene TRBV10-2 combines with J gene TRBJ1-2, with a possible D match to TRBD1 (5 bases). The CDR3 has 17 residues. From germline, CDR1 is WSHSY and CDR2 SAAADI. The CDR3 protein is CASSAGPEGAAYYGYTF. The CDR3, as DNA: TGCGCTAGCAGCGCGGGGCCAGAGGGAGCTGCGTACTATGGCTACACCTTC.

This clone was detected a few times. The chain carries TRBV9 and TRBJ1-6, with D possibly matching TRBD1 (5 bases). V was trimmed by 4 bases and J by 12 bases, leaving 14 bases between them. Germline CDR1 SGDLS, CDR2 YYNGEE. The CDR3 loop spans 13 amino acids. The CDR3 is CASSTSDTRPLHF. CDR3 sequence (DNA): TGTGCCAGCAGCACTTCGGACACGAGACCCCTCCACTTT.

The chain carries TRBV7-3 and TRBJ2-2, with 8 positions matching TRBD2. Germline values: CDR1 SGHTA, CDR2 FQGTGA. J gave up 5 bases and V 5 bases, and 4 bases lay outside the gene matches. The CDR3 extends over 14 amino acids. CDR3 amino acids: CASSPGGRTGELFF. The DNA for the CDR3 is TGTGCCAGCAGCCCGGGAGGGCGGACCGGGGAGCTGTTTTTT. Variable domain in full (rest from reference TRBV7-3 and TRBJ2-2): GAGVSQTPSNKVTEKGKYVELRCDPISGHTALYWYRQSLGQGPEFLIYFQGTGAADDSGLPNDRFFAVRPEGSVSTLKIQRTERGDSAVYLCASSPGGRTGELFFGEGSRLTVL.

The table lists this clone with a few counts. V gene TRBV5-6 combines with J gene TRBJ2-5; 12 nucleotides agree with TRBD1. CDR3 length: 16 amino acids. CDR1 is SGHDT, CDR2 YYEEEE, per germline. J lost 5 bases, V lost 4 bases, and 9 bases had no gene match. CDR3 DNA: TGTGCCAGCAGCGATAAAGGGACAGGGGGCCTCGAGACCCAGTACTTC. This sequence encodes CASSDKGTGGLETQYF.

The CDR3 protein is CASSSDRGGLDTEAFF. CDR3 nucleotides: TGTGCCAGCAGTTCCGACAGGGGCGGACTGGACACTGAAGCTTTCTTT. The gene calls are TRBV6-5 and TRBJ1-1; 8 bases fit TRBD1. The V and J ends lost 4 bases and 3 bases, in that order; junction bases with no gene match: 10. CDR3 length equals 16 residues. CDR1 is MNHEY, CDR2 SVGAGI, per germline.

This sequence joins TRBV28 and TRBJ1-2, with 9 bases aligning to TRBD1. The germline CDR1 and CDR2 sequences are MDHEN and SYDVKM. The CDR3 covers 14 residues. V was pared by 10 bases and J by 0 bases, with 6 bases of the junction left unmatched. This CDR3 reads CATTGTGTNYGYTF. DNA for the CDR3: TGTGCCACGACCGGGACAGGGACTAACTATGGCTACACCTTC.

The chain is built from TRBV6-1 and TRBJ1-5; possibly TRBD1 for D (5 bases). Germline CDR1 is MNHNS and CDR2 is SASEGT. Trimming shortened V by 3 bases and J by 5 bases, and 17 bases separated the two germline ends. The CDR3 covers 16 residues. CDR3 coding DNA: TGTGCCAGCAGTGACGGACACCTAGGGTTCGATCAGCCCCAGCATTTT. Translating it yields CASSDGHLGFDQPQHF.

This clone was detected a few times. The gene calls are TRBV7-9 and TRBJ1-2, with TRBD1 matching 7 bases. Unmatched junction bases numbered 8, after V lost 4 bases and J lost 3 bases. This CDR3 spans 15 amino acids. CDR1 and CDR2 (germline): SEHNR, FQNEAQ (reference sequence). In nucleotides, the CDR3 is TGTGCCAGCAGCTCTTACAGGGGTGACGACTATGGCTACACCTTC. Protein product: CASSSYRGDDYGYTF. The variable domain in full, completed from reference TRBV7-9 and TRBJ1-2, reads DTGVSQNPRHKITKRGQNVTFRCDPISEHNRLYWYRQTLGQGPEFLTYFQNEAQLEKSRLLSDRFSAERPKGSFSTLEIQRTEQGDSAMYLCASSSYRGDDYGYTFGSGTRLTVV.

The chain employs TRBV15 and TRBJ1-2, with 10 bases aligning to TRBD1. CDR3 length equals 14 residues. In germline, CDR1 is LNHNV, CDR2 YYDKDF (reference sequence). The V segment lost 6 bases and the J segment 4 bases; nucleotides outside the gene matches: 5. The CDR3 here is CATRSGTGAYGYTF. The CDR3 coding sequence is TGTGCCACCAGGTCCGGGACAGGGGCCTATGGCTACACCTTC.

The genes are TRBV28 and TRBJ1-2; D might be TRBD1 (5 bases). Between the trimmed V and J ends, which lost 10 bases and 4 bases, there was a span of 19 bases. The CDR3 covers 14 residues. Germline values: CDR1 MDHEN, CDR2 SYDVKM. In nucleotides, the CDR3 is TGTGCCACCGACGACAGTGGGGGAGGCTATGGCTACACCTTC. Its protein is CATDDSGGGYGYTF.

This clone was observed a handful of times. The J gene is TRBJ1-5, the V gene TRBV6-5; 7 bases match TRBD1. The CDR3 totals 13 residues. V lost 8 bases, J lost 5 bases, and 6 bases stayed unmatched. Germline CDR1 is MNHEY and CDR2 is SVGAGI. The CDR3 sequence is CASGDSFHQPQHF. In nucleotides, the CDR3 is TGTGCCAGCGGGGACAGTTTTCATCAGCCCCAGCATTTT.

The rearrangement links TRBV7-8 to TRBJ2-2; 12 nucleotides agree with TRBD2. This CDR3 contains 17 residues. Losses at the gene ends were 4 bases for V and 6 bases for J; bases not matched to a gene: 9. In germline, CDR1 is SGHVS, CDR2 FQNEAQ. This CDR3 is CASSSGLAGIGPGELFF. The CDR3 DNA reads as TGTGCCAGCAGCTCAGGACTAGCGGGAATAGGTCCCGGGGAGCTGTTTTTT.

The V and J genes are TRBV21-1 and TRBJ2-5; the table's TRBD2 call for D was not verified on the DNA. TRBV21-1 is a pseudogene segment. This CDR3 has 15 amino acids. The CDR3: CASSKATSGEMAQYF. In DNA, the CDR3 is TGTGCCAGCAGCAAAGCAACTAGCGGAGAGATGGCCCAGTACTTC.

This chain uses TRBV15 with TRBJ1-1; D unclear. Trimming removed 0 bases at V and 8 bases at J, with 10 bases between. Germline values: CDR1 LNHNV, CDR2 YYDKDF (reference sequence). This CDR3 spans 13 amino acids. The CDR3 DNA reads TGTGCCACCAGCAGAGATCGAGGGATGGAAGCTTTCTTT. This codes for CATSRDRGMEAFF.

V is TRBV28 and J is TRBJ2-7; TRBD1 matches at 8 bases. The CDR3 has 14 residues. CDR1 MDHEN and CDR2 SYDVKM come from the germline V gene. J was trimmed by 3 bases and V by 3 bases; bases with no gene match: 4. The CDR3 DNA reads as TGTGCCAGCAGTTTCAGGACAGGGCACTACGAGCAGTACTTC. It translates to CASSFRTGHYEQYF.

This chain uses TRBV3-1 (or the pseudogene TRBV3-2) with TRBJ1-2; 11 bases fit TRBD1. CDR3 size: 14 residues. CDR1 LGHDT and CDR2 YNNKEL come from the germline V gene (reference sequence). J lost 7 bases, V lost 4 bases, and 5 bases had no gene match. This CDR3 reads CASSPGTGGFGYTF. CDR3 DNA sequence: TGTGCCAGCAGCCCCGGGACAGGGGGTTTTGGCTACACCTTC.

This clone was counted only a few times. The genes are TRBV3-1 (or the pseudogene TRBV3-2) and TRBJ1-5, with a possible D match to TRBD1 (5 bases). The germline gives CDR1 LGHDT, CDR2 YNNKEL (reference sequence). This CDR3 spans 14 amino acids. The V and J ends lost 1 base and 7 bases respectively, with 11 bases between them. The CDR3 loop reads CASSQAGGGQPQHF. The CDR3 DNA is TGTGCCAGCAGCCAAGCTGGGGGAGGCCAGCCCCAGCATTTT.

This clone appeared a few times. Written as DNA, the CDR3 is TGTGCCAGCAGCCAAGATGTGGTGAGCTCCTACAATGAGCAGTTCTTC. Protein sequence: CASSQDVVSSYNEQFF. J is TRBJ2-1 and V is TRBV4-2, with D unresolved. The CDR3 has 16 amino acids. Germline loops: CDR1 LGHNA, CDR2 YNFKEQ. V lost 0 bases and J 0 bases, leaving 9 bases between the germline ends.

The J gene is TRBJ1-3, the V gene TRBV6-6; 10 bases are shared with TRBD1. V lost 7 bases and J lost 5; bases outside the gene matches: 11. Germline CDR1 MNHNY, CDR2 SVGAGI (reference sequence). This CDR3 is 16 amino acids long. In DNA, the CDR3 is TGTGCCAGCACCCGACAGGGGGCGACGATAAGAAACACCATATATTTT. It is translated as CASTRQGATIRNTIYF.

V usage is TRBV19 and J usage is TRBJ2-7, with D perhaps matching TRBD1 (7 bases). Germline CDR1 and CDR2: LNHDA and SQIVND (reference sequence). The V end lost 4 bases, the J end lost 1 base, and 23 bases lay between the germline ends. This CDR3 has 18 residues. The CDR3 nucleotides are TGTGCCAGTAGTACCGGACGGATCCCAGGGGGGTGGTCCTACGAGCAGTACTTC. Amino acid sequence: CASSTGRIPGGWSYEQYF.

The rearrangement links TRBV3-1 (or the pseudogene TRBV3-2) to TRBJ1-3; D unclear. The germline V gene encodes CDR1 LGHDT and CDR2 YNNKEL (reference sequence). The CDR3 is made up of 16 amino acids. V lost 4 bases and J lost 0, with 13 bases in between. The CDR3 DNA sequence: TGTGCCAGCAGCCCTTCTTGGCAGGCCTCTGGAAACACCATATATTTT. This sequence encodes CASSPSWQASGNTIYF.

A single count supports this clone. This rearrangement joins TRBV14 to TRBJ2-7, with unresolved D. V was trimmed by 4 bases and J by 4 bases, leaving 20 bases between them. Looked up from germline, CDR1 is SGHDN and CDR2 is FVKESK. This CDR3 has 16 amino acids. CDR3: CASSRRLASSGYEQYF. The CDR3 coding sequence is TGTGCCAGCAGCCGTAGACTTGCTAGTAGTGGATACGAGCAGTACTTC.

The CDR3: CASSYGTPTYEQYF. The CDR3 nucleotides read TGTGCCAGCAGTTACGGGACACCGACCTACGAGCAGTACTTC. The rearrangement uses TRBV6-5 and TRBJ2-7; a possible D gene is TRBD1 (6 bases). V gave up 2 bases and J gave up 2 bases, with 10 bases separating them. This CDR3 spans 14 amino acids. CDR1 and CDR2 from the germline V gene are MNHEY and SVGAGI.

The V gene is TRBV18, the J gene TRBJ2-5; no clear D. Trimming shortened V by 0 bases and J by 2 bases, and 7 bases separated the two germline ends. Germline V gives CDR1 KGHSH, CDR2 LQKENI. The CDR3 sequence is 14 residues long. DNA of the CDR3: TGTGCCAGCTCACCACCGGTCGGTCAAGAGACCCAGTACTTC. Its translation: CASSPPVGQETQYF.

This sequence joins TRBV12-3 or TRBV12-4 and TRBJ1-2; no clear D gene. The CDR3 sequence is 12 residues long. V gave up 1 base and J gave up 4 bases, with 4 bases separating them. The CDR3 DNA sequence: TGTGCCAGCAGTTTAGGGAGCTATGGCTACACCTTC. Amino acids: CASSLGSYGYTF.

This rearrangement joins TRBV21-1 to TRBJ1-2. TRBV21-1 constitutes a pseudogene. The CDR3 is made up of 13 amino acids. CDR3 bases: TGTGCCAGCAGCCCTAGGCCCGGCTATGGCTACACCTTC. Translating gives CASSPRPGYGYTF.

The V and J genes are TRBV19 and TRBJ2-3; 9 bases are shared with TRBD2. The CDR3 extends over 14 amino acids. With 7 bases clipped from V and 4 bases from J, the junction kept 6 bases outside the gene matches. Germline CDR1 and CDR2: LNHDA and SQIVND (reference sequence). For the CDR3, the DNA is TGTGCCAGTAATAGCGGGGGCAGGGCAGATACGCAGTATTTT. This gives the protein CASNSGGRADTQYF.